These T cell receptor beta chains were read from a single sample in a study of T cell repertoires in cytomegalovirus infection. TCRdb fed the reads into MiXCR, producing one record per CDR3 protein. This repertoire shows approximately 250,000 distinct CDR3 sequences, approximately 10% found once; its top ten account for about 15%. The sample comprised PBMCs. These receptors all stem from a human donor in good health (CMV status not recorded). Some clones in this sample may be carry-over from other donors' samples. CDR3s include the opening cysteine and the closing phenylalanine or tryptophan. The D gene is left open where the match is weak. A clone size is listed for some rows: how often the clone was seen (once, few, many), or a class if it is expanded.

v_gene	j_gene	abundance	len	d_gene	CDR3aa	CDR3nt
TRBV5-1	TRBJ2-4	few	18	TRBD2	CASRTTPGLGLTKNIQYF	TGCGCCAGCAGAACCACCCCCGGACTGGGACTAACCAAAAACATTCAGTACTTC
TRBV7-2	TRBJ2-3	few	15	.	CASSIVGSFGDTQYF	TGTGCCAGCAGTATCGTGGGGTCCTTTGGAGATACGCAGTATTTT
TRBV29-1	TRBJ1-2	many	14	.	CSASRDNLNYGYTF	TGCAGTGCCTCTAGAGACAATCTAAACTATGGCTACACCTTC
TRBV14	TRBJ2-5	few	13	.	CASSQDLWETQYF	TGTGCCAGCAGCCAAGATCTGTGGGAGACCCAGTACTTC
TRBV7-2	TRBJ2-7	many	14	.	CASSLERSSYEQYF	TGTGCCAGCAGCTTAGAACGGAGCTCCTACGAGCAGTACTTC
TRBV4-3	TRBJ1-3	many	17	TRBD1	CASSQVRTGTSGNTIYF	TGCGCCAGCAGCCAAGTACGGACAGGGACCTCTGGAAACACCATATATTTT
TRBV28	TRBJ1-6	many	16	TRBD1	CASSLARDRVGSPLHF	TGTGCCAGCAGTTTGGCGCGGGACAGGGTAGGATCACCCCTCCACTTT
TRBV7-2	TRBJ1-5	.	13	.	CASSFPGAQPQHF	TGTGCCAGCAGCTTCCCCGGGGCTCAGCCCCAGCATTTT
TRBV27	TRBJ2-7	many	18	.	CASSSLGDPWARGGEQYF	TGTGCCAGCAGTTCCCTGGGGGATCCCTGGGCAAGAGGGGGCGAGCAGTACTTC
TRBV19	TRBJ2-1	few	14	TRBD2	CASAGTILNNEQFF	TGTGCCAGTGCCGGGACTATCTTAAATAATGAGCAGTTCTTC
TRBV7-2	TRBJ2-7	many	13	.	CASSEGTPAGQYF	TGTGCCAGCAGCGAAGGGACGCCCGCCGGGCAGTACTTC
TRBV7-2	TRBJ1-2	many	14	.	CASSPPTVNYGYTF	TGTGCCAGCAGCCCACCGACAGTCAACTATGGCTACACCTTC
TRBV20-1	TRBJ1-6	many	17	TRBD1	CSARNSEGAGGNSPLHF	TGCAGTGCTAGAAATTCCGAAGGGGCAGGGGGTAATTCACCCCTCCACTTT
TRBV19	TRBJ2-5	many	15	.	CASSFSVPGQETQYF	TGTGCCAGTAGTTTCAGTGTCCCGGGCCAAGAGACCCAGTACTTC
TRBV7-2	TRBJ2-7	.	13	.	CASSGWRGREQYF	TGTGCCAGCAGCGGTTGGAGGGGGCGCGAACAGTACTTC
TRBV20-1	TRBJ2-4	few	14	.	CSVSGLIAKNIQYF	TGCAGTGTTTCGGGCTTGATAGCCAAAAACATTCAGTACTTC
TRBV5-1	TRBJ1-2	many	15	.	CASSLEGFSSQGYTF	TGCGCCAGCAGCTTGGAAGGCTTTTCCTCTCAGGGCTACACCTTC
TRBV7-2	TRBJ2-3	many	16	TRBD2	CASSRLAGEDTDTQYF	TGTGCCAGCAGCCGACTAGCGGGAGAGGACACAGATACGCAGTATTTT
TRBV7-6	TRBJ2-7	many	13	.	CASSFDYSYEQYF	TGTGCCAGCAGCTTCGACTACTCCTACGAGCAGTACTTC
TRBV23-1	TRBJ2-1	few	17	TRBD2	CASNKLAGGPPYNEQFF	TGCGCCAGCAACAAACTAGCGGGAGGGCCCCCCTACAATGAGCAGTTCTTC
TRBV7-2	TRBJ2-1	once	18	TRBD2	CASSSGLGGIKVANEQFF	TGTGCCAGCAGCTCGGGGTTGGGGGGGATTAAAGTCGCCAATGAGCAGTTCTTC
TRBV20-1	TRBJ2-7	few	14	.	CSAGGLAHFGEQYF	TGCAGTGCTGGGGGGCTAGCTCACTTCGGCGAGCAGTACTTC
TRBV4-2	TRBJ2-1	many	17	TRBD1	CASSQGGTGGYYNEQFF	TGTGCCAGCAGCCAAGGCGGGACAGGGGGTTACTACAATGAGCAGTTCTTC
TRBV20-1	TRBJ2-1	many	16	TRBD2	CSARGSSGGHLNEQFF	TGCAGTGCTAGAGGATCAAGCGGGGGCCACCTCAATGAGCAGTTCTTC
TRBV12-3/TRBV12-4	TRBJ1-1	many	11	.	CATLIETEAFF	TGTGCCACCCTGATTGAGACTGAAGCTTTCTTT
TRBV7-8	TRBJ2-1	many	13	TRBD2	CASSGAGGNEQFF	TGTGCCAGCTCAGGGGCGGGAGGCAATGAGCAGTTCTTC
TRBV20-1	TRBJ1-6	few	15	.	CSARDRALANSPLHF	TGCAGTGCTAGAGATCGGGCGCTGGCGAATTCACCCCTCCACTTT
TRBV6-2/TRBV6-3	TRBJ2-1	.	12	.	CASSRTGNEQFF	TGTGCCAGCAGTCGGACTGGTAATGAGCAGTTCTTC
TRBV20-1	TRBJ1-3	.	15	TRBD1	CSARDGQGVGNTIYF	TGCAGTGCTAGAGATGGACAGGGGGTTGGAAACACCATATATTTT
TRBV7-2	TRBJ1-5	many	11	.	CATGSNQPQHF	TGTGCCACCGGGAGCAATCAGCCCCAGCATTTT
TRBV6-2/TRBV6-3	TRBJ1-5	many	15	TRBD1	CASSYSSGQGQPQHF	TGTGCCAGCAGTTACTCGTCGGGACAGGGTCAGCCCCAGCATTTT
TRBV10-3	TRBJ2-7	many	13	TRBD2	CAISETSEGEQYF	TGTGCCATCAGTGAGACTAGCGAGGGCGAGCAGTACTTC
TRBV28	TRBJ2-3	.	18	.	CASSLLDTVDGNTDTQYF	TGTGCCAGCAGTTTGCTAGACACCGTCGATGGCAACACAGATACGCAGTATTTT
TRBV29-1	TRBJ2-7	.	10	TRBD1	CSVEDKGQGF	TGCAGCGTTGAAGATAAGGGACAGGGGTTC
TRBV28	TRBJ1-1	.	13	.	CASSERRGTEAFF	TGTGCCAGCTCGGAGCGCAGGGGCACTGAAGCTTTCTTT
TRBV7-6	TRBJ2-5	.	14	TRBD2	CASNPLTSFETQYF	TGTGCCAGCAACCCCCTGACTAGCTTCGAGACCCAGTACTTC
TRBV18	TRBJ1-6	few	15	.	CASSPSGTAVSPLHF	TGTGCCAGCTCACCCTCCGGGACGGCGGTTTCACCCCTCCACTTT
TRBV5-4	TRBJ1-1	.	15	TRBD1	CASSIPTGSNTEAFF	TGTGCCAGCAGCATCCCGACAGGGTCGAACACTGAAGCTTTCTTT
TRBV2	TRBJ2-2	many	15	TRBD2	CASSVVAGGTGELFF	TGTGCCAGCAGTGTCGTAGCGGGAGGCACCGGGGAGCTGTTTTTT
TRBV24-1	TRBJ1-5	.	13	.	CATSGPGNQPQHF	TGTGCCACCAGTGGGCCCGGCAATCAGCCCCAGCATTTT
TRBV5-5	TRBJ1-5	many	16	TRBD1	CASSHPKTGMNQPQHF	TGTGCCAGCAGCCACCCTAAGACAGGGATGAATCAGCCCCAGCATTTT
TRBV7-2	TRBJ1-4	many	14	.	CASSYTPAASKLFF	TGTGCCAGCAGTTACACACCGGCCGCTTCAAAACTGTTTTTT
TRBV5-6	TRBJ2-1	many	15	TRBD2	CASSLLSSGGNEQFF	TGTGCCAGCAGCTTACTTTCTAGCGGGGGAAATGAGCAGTTCTTC
TRBV11-2	TRBJ2-1	few	19	TRBD2	CASSQNLGSGRLSYNEQFF	TGTGCCAGCAGCCAGAACCTTGGTAGCGGGAGGCTTTCCTACAATGAGCAGTTCTTC
TRBV7-2	TRBJ2-3	many	15	TRBD1	CASSPQGVGTDTQYF	TGTGCCAGCAGCCCGCAGGGGGTGGGGACAGATACGCAGTATTTT
TRBV5-5	TRBJ2-7	many	15	TRBD1	CASSYFGQGPNEQYF	TGTGCCAGCAGCTATTTCGGACAGGGGCCAAACGAGCAGTACTTC
TRBV29-1	TRBJ2-1	few	12	.	CSVFVGHNEQFF	TGCAGCGTTTTTGTGGGACACAATGAGCAGTTCTTC
TRBV7-2	TRBJ1-2	.	15	TRBD1	CASSARQGGSYGYTF	TGTGCCAGCAGCGCCAGACAGGGGGGAAGCTATGGCTACACCTTC
TRBV7-2	TRBJ2-7	many	13	.	CASSPPTVYEQYF	TGTGCCAGCAGCCCCCCTACTGTCTACGAGCAGTACTTC